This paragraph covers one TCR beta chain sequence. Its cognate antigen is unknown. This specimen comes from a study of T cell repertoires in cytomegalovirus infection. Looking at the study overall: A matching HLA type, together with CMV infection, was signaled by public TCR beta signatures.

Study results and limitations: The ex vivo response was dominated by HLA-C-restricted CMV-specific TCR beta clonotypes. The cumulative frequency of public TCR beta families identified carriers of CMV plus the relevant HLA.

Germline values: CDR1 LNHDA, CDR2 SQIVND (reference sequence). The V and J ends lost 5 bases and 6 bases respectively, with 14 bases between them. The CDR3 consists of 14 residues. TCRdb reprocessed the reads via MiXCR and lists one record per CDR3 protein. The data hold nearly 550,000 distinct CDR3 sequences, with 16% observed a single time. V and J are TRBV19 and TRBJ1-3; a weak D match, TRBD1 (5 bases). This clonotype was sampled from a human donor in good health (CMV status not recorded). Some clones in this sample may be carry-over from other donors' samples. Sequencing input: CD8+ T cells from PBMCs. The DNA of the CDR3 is TGTGCCAGTAGTCCAAGGGGACTAGAAAACACCATATATTTT. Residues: CASSPRGLENTIYF.